Below, 26 T cell receptor beta chains from the same sample are listed, as sequenced in a study of post-analysis software for immune sequencing data. Study outcomes and limitations: TRBV5-6, TRBV5-1 and TRBV20-1 belonged to a set of a handful of TRBV segments that were more frequent in patients than controls.

These receptors have no known antigen. Libraries were made from TCR beta cDNA, and they carried unique molecular identifiers. TCRdb fed the PCR reads into MiXCR, producing one record per CDR3 protein. The table shows hundreds of thousands of distinct CDR3 sequences, with roughly three fifths occurring only once. Sequenced sample: blood. All receptors derive from a girl aged 2-9 years with multiple sclerosis.

The chain combines TRBV5-1 with TRBJ2-4, with D unresolved. The V end was cut by 5 bases, the J end by 7 bases, with 19 bases between. The V gene's germline CDR1 is SGHRS and CDR2 YFSETQ. CDR3 size: 15 residues. The CDR3 sequence: CASSMGTHQPNIQYF. CDR3 DNA: TGCGCCAGCAGTATGGGTACACACCAACCGAACATTCAGTACTTC.

V usage is TRBV7-3 and J usage is TRBJ2-1, with D perhaps being TRBD1 or TRBD2 (7 bases each). Germline CDR1 is SGHTA and CDR2 is FQGTGA. The CDR3 runs 14 residues. V was clipped by 5 bases and J by 8 bases, with 16 bases between them. CDR3 sequence reads: CASSPSTGRDEQFF. CDR3 DNA sequence: TGTGCCAGCAGCCCCTCGACAGGGAGGGATGAGCAGTTCTTC.

On this clonotype itself: At one end, the junction sequence differs from germline, possibly due to a read error. This chain joins TRBV20-1 and TRBJ1-4; perhaps TRBD1 as D (6 bases). The CDR3 contains 14 residues. Germline V gives CDR1 DFQATT, CDR2 SNEGSKA (reference sequence). The CDR3 nucleotides read TGCAGTGCAAGAGGGGGGGGGAGACGGGAAAAACTGTTTTTT. Protein: CSARGGGRREKLFF.

The gene calls are TRBV4-1 and TRBJ2-7; TRBD1 might be the D (6 bases). This CDR3 spans 16 amino acids. The germline V and J ends were trimmed by 0 bases and 5 bases, with 17 bases remaining between them. Looked up from germline, CDR1 is MGHRA and CDR2 is YSYEKL. The DNA of the CDR3 is TGCGCCAGCAGCCAAGATGCCCCAGGGGAGTGGGACGAGCAGTACTTC. It codes for CASSQDAPGEWDEQYF.

This chain connects TRBV5-1 to TRBJ2-1, with D possibly TRBD1 on 5 matching bases. Per the germline V gene, CDR1 is SGHRS and CDR2 is YFSETQ. V lost 4 bases and J 9 bases, leaving 17 bases between the germline ends. There are 14 residues in the CDR3. The CDR3 reads CASSPDWEGAEQFF. As DNA, the CDR3 is TGCGCCAGCAGCCCAGACTGGGAAGGGGCTGAGCAGTTCTTC.

This clonotype appeared once. This chain uses TRBV29-1 with TRBJ1-1; 7 bases agree with TRBD1. There are 15 residues in the CDR3. Per germline, CDR1 SQVTM and CDR2 ANQGSEA. Losses at the gene ends were 7 bases for V and 4 bases for J; bases not matched to a gene: 15. CDR3 DNA sequence: TGCAGCGCCCTGTCAGGGGGAAGGTGGGGCACTGAAGCTTTCTTT. It encodes CSALSGGRWGTEAFF.

This chain connects TRBV5-1 to TRBJ1-5; TRBD1 aligns across 7 bases. CDR1 is SGHRS and CDR2 is YFSETQ in the germline V gene. V shed 3 bases and J 0 bases; nucleotides not matched to a gene: 3. The CDR3 totals 15 residues. The CDR3 sequence: CASSSTGNSNQPQHF. The CDR3 nucleotides read TGCGCCAGCAGCTCGACAGGGAATAGCAATCAGCCCCAGCATTTT.

The chain joins TRBV4-1 to TRBJ1-1, with 7 bases fitting TRBD1. Germline trimming cut 3 bases from V and 1 base from J; bases unmatched to any gene: 5. The CDR3 length is 15 residues. CDR1 and CDR2 (germline): MGHRA, YSYEKL. CDR3 sequence: CASSQETGWNTEAFF. In DNA, the CDR3 is TGCGCCAGCAGCCAGGAGACAGGGTGGAACACTGAAGCTTTCTTT.

This chain uses TRBV9 with TRBJ2-1, with D hard to call. The tail of the sequence fits TRBJ2-7 better, so the J call may be wrong. The length of the CDR3 is 15 residues. The germline CDR1 and CDR2 sequences are SGDLS and YYNGEE. In DNA form, the CDR3 reads TGTGCCAGCAGCCCCAATGACGCATTAATCTACGAGCAGTACTTC. This translates into CASSPNDALIYEQYF.

This rearrangement joins TRBV4-1 to TRBJ2-6; D is unclear. This CDR3 is built from 17 residues. V was shortened by 3 bases and J by 0 bases, with 12 bases between the two germline ends. Germline CDR1 and CDR2: MGHRA and YSYEKL. In DNA, the CDR3 is TGCGCCAGCAGCCAGGGAAGGCAGGTCTCTGGGGCCAACGTCCTGACTTTC. Its translation: CASSQGRQVSGANVLTF.

This clonotype has just a few counts. The J gene is TRBJ2-2, the V gene TRBV7-9, with D unclear. CDR1 is SEHNR, CDR2 FQNEAQ, per germline (reference sequence). V lost 5 bases and J 4 bases, leaving 11 bases between the germline ends. The CDR3 runs to 14 residues. CDR3 nucleotides: TGTGCCAGCAGCCCGACGGTCCTCACCGGGGAGCTGTTTTTT. This codes for CASSPTVLTGELFF.

The chain links TRBV5-1 to TRBJ1-1, with D possibly being TRBD1 (5 bases). Germline V gene sequence: CDR1 SGHRS, CDR2 YFSETQ. The CDR3 spans 15 residues. The V end lost 3 bases, the J end lost 1 base, and 13 bases lay between the germline ends. The CDR3 nucleotides are TGCGCCAGCAGCTCGGGACCATCGCCGAACACTGAAGCTTTCTTT. Protein: CASSSGPSPNTEAFF. The entire variable domain, with the rest obtained from reference TRBV5-1 and TRBJ1-1, is as follows: KAGVTQTPRYLIKTRGQQVTLSCSPISGHRSVSWYQQTPGQGLQFLFEYFSETQRNKGNFPGRFSGRQFSNSRSEMNVSTLELGDSALYLCASSSGPSPNTEAFFGQGTRLTVV.

The V call is TRBV7-2, the J call TRBJ2-3, with 15 bases lining up with TRBD2. The length of the CDR3 is 18 residues. The germline CDR1 and CDR2 sequences are SGHTA and FQGNSA. V lost 5 bases, J lost 2 bases, and 8 bases stayed unmatched. This chain's CDR3 is CASSPGLAGGQFTDTQYF. The CDR3 nucleotides read TGTGCCAGCAGCCCCGGACTAGCGGGGGGGCAGTTCACAGATACGCAGTATTTT.

The CDR3 DNA follows: TGTGCCAGCAGCTTAGTTGGTGGTCTAGCTGGCTCCTACGAGCAGTACTTC. Amino acids: CASSLVGGLAGSYEQYF. This chain links TRBV11-1 with TRBJ2-7, with D perhaps TRBD2 (5 bases). The ends were cut back, 1 base at V and 0 bases at J, with 16 bases in the middle. Germline V gives CDR1 SGHAT, CDR2 FQDESV (reference sequence). CDR3 length: 17 amino acids.

This chain joins TRBV29-1 and TRBJ1-2; TRBD1 matches 9 bases. The germline CDR1 and CDR2 sequences are SQVTM and ANQGSEA. Trimming took 6 bases from V and 9 from J; bases not matched to a gene: 8. This CDR3 is built from 12 residues. The chain's CDR3 is CSVEPGQGRYTF. CDR3 sequence (DNA): TGCAGCGTAGAACCGGGACAGGGTCGCTACACCTTC.

The chain links TRBV6-1 to TRBJ2-3; 12 bases are shared with TRBD2. Germline V lookup: CDR1 MNHNS, CDR2 SASEGT. The CDR3 covers 16 residues. J gave up 5 bases and V 8 bases, and 11 bases lay outside the gene matches. CDR3 coding DNA: TGTGCCAGCGGCGACGGACTAGCGGGACCGGGAGATACGCAGTATTTT. Protein sequence: CASGDGLAGPGDTQYF.

This clonotype was found a few times. The CDR3 DNA sequence: TGTGCTAGTGGTTTGGTTGTGGGGACAGGGGTCGGAGAGCAGTTCTTC. It codes for CASGLVVGTGVGEQFF. This chain links TRBV12-5 with TRBJ2-1, with 10 bases lining up with TRBD1. Trimming cost V 0 bases and J 10 bases; bases outside gene matches: 9. This CDR3 is built from 16 residues. CDR1 is LGHNT and CDR2 is FRNRAP in the germline V gene.

The table lists this clonotype with a count of one. CDR3 nucleotides: TGTGCCAGCAGCCCCTATCCAGATAGCGGGAGGGCGGCTGAGCAGTTCTTC. Translating it yields CASSPYPDSGRAAEQFF. The V call is TRBV6-2 or TRBV6-3, the J call TRBJ2-1; 11 nucleotides agree with TRBD2. The CDR3 is made up of 17 amino acids. CDR1 is MNHEY, CDR2 SVGEGT, per germline. Losses at the gene ends were 6 bases for V and 9 bases for J; bases not matched to a gene: 16.

The rearrangement links TRBV7-9 to TRBJ2-7; D possibly corresponds to TRBD1 (6 bases). Germline values: CDR1 SEHNR, CDR2 FQNEAQ (reference sequence). The CDR3 runs to 19 residues. Trimming cost V 5 bases and J 2 bases, with 28 bases left between them. Here the CDR3 reads CASSVLEGRGSILAYEQYF. The DNA of the CDR3 is TGTGCCAGCAGCGTACTTGAGGGCAGGGGATCAATTCTGGCCTACGAGCAGTACTTC.

The V call is TRBV5-1, the J call TRBJ2-3; 9 bases align to TRBD2. Trimming at V came to 4 bases and at J to 2 bases, leaving 5 bases not matched to a gene. Per germline, CDR1 SGHRS and CDR2 YFSETQ. The CDR3 sequence is 15 residues long. The DNA for the CDR3 is TGCGCCAGCAGCGTTAGCGGGAGCCCCACAGATACGCAGTATTTT. Residues: CASSVSGSPTDTQYF.

The sample holds a few counts of this clonotype. The genes are TRBV12-5 and TRBJ2-1; no clear D. The CDR3 has 15 amino acids. Per the germline V gene, CDR1 is LGHNT and CDR2 is FRNRAP. V was pared by 7 bases and J by 0 bases, with 13 bases between. DNA for the CDR3: TGTGCTAGTGCCTTGGCGGTTGTCTCCTACAATGAGCAGTTCTTC. Amino acids: CASALAVVSYNEQFF.

The chain recombines TRBV20-1 with TRBJ2-4; weak D call: TRBD2 (5 bases). Trimming removed 3 bases at V and 3 bases at J, with 12 bases between. The CDR3 consists of 14 residues. Looked up from germline, CDR1 is DFQATT and CDR2 is SNEGSKA (reference sequence). CDR3 DNA sequence: TGCAGTGCTAGTAGGGAGTCAGTCAAAAACATTCAGTACTTC. Translation: CSASRESVKNIQYF.

The rearrangement joins TRBV4-3 to TRBJ2-2; 8 bases map to TRBD2. V was clipped by 0 bases and J by 6 bases; unmatched bases: 6. The CDR3 extends over 16 amino acids. CDR1 is LGHNA, CDR2 YSLEER, per germline. CDR3: CASSQDPATSAGELFF. The DNA of the CDR3 is TGCGCCAGCAGCCAAGATCCCGCGACTAGCGCCGGGGAGCTGTTTTTT.

The J gene is TRBJ2-4, the V gene TRBV3-1; no definite D call. V lost 2 bases to trimming and J lost 9 bases, with 8 bases between them. The germline CDR1 and CDR2 sequences are LGHDT and YNNKEL (reference sequence). The CDR3 sequence is 12 residues long. Written as DNA, the CDR3 is TGTGCCAGCAGCCAAAGTGAAGGCATTCAGTACTTC. It is translated as CASSQSEGIQYF.

This clonotype was counted only a few times. V is TRBV9 and J is TRBJ2-1, with D possibly TRBD1 on 6 matching bases. The CDR3 is 15 residues long. The germline CDR1 and CDR2 sequences are SGDLS and YYNGEE. Trimming took 0 bases from V and 3 from J, leaving 10 bases between them. In nucleotides, the CDR3 is TGTGCCAGCAGCGTAGCAGGGGCCCTCTACAATGAGCAGTTCTTC. Translated, it gives CASSVAGALYNEQFF.

The gene calls are TRBV11-2 and TRBJ2-1, with D maybe TRBD1 (8 bases). From germline, CDR1 is SGHAT and CDR2 FQNNGV. The CDR3 contains 17 residues. V was cut by 2 bases and J by 6 bases, with 20 bases left in between. CDR3 region: CASSLLVGSGTGNEQFF. The CDR3 nucleotides read TGTGCCAGCAGCTTATTGGTCGGCAGCGGGACAGGCAATGAGCAGTTCTTC.